This T cell receptor (beta chain) emerged from a study of blood T cell repertoires in COVID-19. Looking at the study overall: Spain, Italy and the United States supplied samples that represented acute and convalescent COVID-19. T cells, B-cell-depleted T cells, or PBMCs supplied cDNA or gDNA.

From germline, CDR1 is SGHAT and CDR2 FQNNGV. The germline V and J ends were trimmed by 1 base and 2 bases, with 11 bases remaining between them. There are 15 residues in the CDR3. In the original processing: Cell counts per sample came from amplifying reference gene primers. The table came from immunoSEQ multiplex PCR; TCRdb's copy has only in-frame clones and leaves some out. V, J and clone size are those of that table, while D and trimming were read from the DNA. This sample has approximately 210,000 clones, with 70% to 90% found just once. This chain joins TRBV11-2 and TRBJ1-2, with D unclear. This clonotype was sampled from a woman aged 40 to 50 with acute or convalescent COVID-19. Sequenced sample: peripheral blood. The CDR3: CASSLAPTRNYGYTF. In nucleotides, the CDR3 is TGTGCCAGCAGCTTAGCCCCCACGAGGAACTATGGCTACACCTTC.